This T cell receptor (beta chain) was found in a study of T cell responses to AZD1222 COVID-19 vaccine. Broader study findings: Of spike-specific TCRs, nearly half reportedly target regions left unmutated in variants. Distributed over spike, vaccine-associated CD4 TCRs predominated at 160-218 and 743-854. Spike-specific TCR breadth and depth grew following two AZD1222 doses.

Libraries were prepared by immunoSEQ multiplex PCR; TCRdb keeps only in-frame clonotypes and omits some of them. The repertoire includes around 70,000 clones, roughly 91% of them detected once, and around 5.1% sits in the top ten. Note on this clone: Its specificity is unknown.

The receptor was derived from an adult who received the MenACWY meningococcal vaccine as a control. This sample comprised peripheral blood, obtained 28 days after the second dose of the MenACWY control vaccine.

CDR3 in DNA: TGTGCCAGCAGCAAACGCCCGGGAGAGGGCCACAATGAGCAGTTCTTC. It yields the protein CASSKRPGEGHNEQFF. The gene calls are TRBV21-1 and TRBJ2-1; the DNA was not used to check the table's D call, TRBD2. TRBV21-1 is noted as a pseudogene. The CDR3 sequence is 16 residues long.